In its sample, the clone carrying this TCR beta chain was seen once. Cohort assignment relied on participant-reported clinical history. These data are taken from a study of blood T cell repertoires in COVID-19. Study details: Samples representing acute and convalescent COVID-19 were sourced from the United States, Italy and Spain.

Study processing details: Amplifying reference gene primers gave estimates of nucleated cell counts. The repertoire was sequenced with immunoSEQ multiplex PCR; TCRdb's copy has only in-frame clones and lacks some. Clone size and V and J calls were adopted from that table, with D and trimming inferred from the DNA. This table has around 480,000 clones, about 85% appearing once. CDR3 length: 16 amino acids. Germline CDR1 and CDR2: SNHLY and FYNNEI. V was pared by 6 bases and J by 0 bases, with 17 bases between. The origin of this receptor is a woman younger than 30 who had recovered from COVID-19. The chain employs TRBV2 and TRBJ1-1; D may be TRBD1 (6 bases). The sequenced material came from PBMCs or T cells enriched from blood (not recorded which). As DNA, the CDR3 is TGTGCCAGCAGGTCGAAGGTTGGACAGCTGAACACTGAAGCTTTCTTT. Residues: CASRSKVGQLNTEAFF.